The 20 T cell receptor beta chains below were found in one sample sequenced in a study of T cell responses to AZD1222 COVID-19 vaccine. Using immunoSEQ multiplex PCR, the repertoire was profiled, and TCRdb retains in-frame clones only, with some absent. The sample records around 69,000 clones, approximately 90% being singletons. The sequencing here drew on peripheral blood, taken on day 0 of AZD1222 vaccination. These receptors were collected from an adult in good health.

The V gene is TRBV18, the J gene TRBJ2-2; D gene unclear. The CDR3 is made up of 15 amino acids. Trimming took 2 bases from V and 3 from J, leaving 10 bases between them. Germline lookup yields CDR1 KGHSH and CDR2 LQKENI. CDR3 residues: CASSPEDWYTGELFF. The CDR3 nucleotides read TGTGCCAGCTCACCAGAAGACTGGTACACCGGGGAGCTGTTTTTT.

The J gene is TRBJ2-2, the V gene TRBV24-1; 7 nucleotides match TRBD1. J was trimmed by 7 bases and V by 4 bases; bases with no gene match: 8. Germline V gene sequence: CDR1 KGHDR, CDR2 SFDVKD. The CDR3 spans 15 residues. The CDR3 loop reads CATSELTGTGGELFF. For the CDR3, the DNA is TGTGCCACCAGTGAGTTGACAGGGACGGGCGGGGAGCTGTTTTTT.

J is TRBJ1-1 and V is TRBV11-1, with D perhaps matching TRBD1 (6 bases). The length of the CDR3 is 15 residues. Germline assignment: CDR1 SGHAT and CDR2 FQDESV (reference sequence). V was clipped by 2 bases and J by 1 base, with 11 bases between them. CDR3 amino acids: CASSLRLGGNTEAFF. The CDR3 region has the DNA TGTGCCAGCAGCTTACGTCTAGGGGGGAACACTGAAGCTTTCTTT.

This clone was recorded once. The chain has TRBV7-2 and TRBJ1-1; D uncertain. From germline, CDR1 is SGHTA and CDR2 FQGNSA. The V gene lost 0 bases and the J gene lost 5 bases, with 7 bases spanning the gap. This CDR3 has 13 residues. The CDR3 DNA sequence: TGTGCCAGCAGCTTAGCAGGTCGGACTGAAGCTTTCTTT. Translated: CASSLAGRTEAFF.

The rearrangement joins TRBV9 to TRBJ2-5, with 7 bases aligning to TRBD2. Germline values: CDR1 SGDLS, CDR2 YYNGEE. The trim removed 3 bases at V and 3 bases at J, leaving 8 bases unmatched. CDR3 length: 15 amino acids. The CDR3 bases are TGTGCCAGCAGCGCTTCCGCGGGGGTTGAAGAGACCCAGTACTTC. As protein: CASSASAGVEETQYF. Drawing the rest from reference TRBV9 and TRBJ2-5, the complete variable domain is DSGVTQTPKHLITATGQRVTLRCSPRSGDLSVYWYQQSLDQGLQFLIQYYNGEERAKGNILERFSAQQFPDLHSELNLSSLELGDSALYFCASSASAGVEETQYFGPGTRLLVL.

The chain is built from TRBV19 and TRBJ2-1; 7 bases line up with TRBD2. Germline CDR1 reads LNHDA; CDR2 reads SQIVND (reference sequence). Trimming took 4 bases from V and 0 from J; bases not matched to a gene: 3. The CDR3 has 15 residues. CDR3 region: CASSSGGSSYNEQFF. The CDR3 nucleotides are TGTGCCAGTAGTAGCGGGGGAAGCTCCTACAATGAGCAGTTCTTC.

The genes are TRBV27 and TRBJ2-1; 9 positions agree with TRBD2. Germline CDR1 reads MNHEY; CDR2 reads SMNVEV (reference sequence). This CDR3 spans 14 amino acids. With 6 bases clipped from V and 9 bases from J, the junction kept 9 bases outside the gene matches. The CDR3 nucleotides read TGTGCCAGCAGCCCGGGACTAGCACTCGTTGAGCAGTTCTTC. Encoded protein: CASSPGLALVEQFF.

This clone was counted once. V gene TRBV3-1 (or the pseudogene TRBV3-2) combines with J gene TRBJ2-1; 13 positions agree with TRBD2. CDR3 size: 15 residues. Unmatched junction bases numbered 3, after V lost 5 bases and J lost 5 bases. CDR1 is LGHDT and CDR2 is YNNKEL in the germline V gene (reference sequence). The chain's CDR3 is CASSALAGGHNEQFF. The CDR3 DNA sequence: TGTGCCAGCAGCGCACTAGCGGGGGGGCACAATGAGCAGTTCTTC.

V gene TRBV28 combines with J gene TRBJ1-4; TRBD1 aligns across 7 bases. This CDR3 has 16 residues. Germline trimming cut 5 bases from V and 8 bases from J; bases unmatched to any gene: 14. Germline CDR1 reads MDHEN; CDR2 reads SYDVKM. The CDR3 DNA is TGTGCCAGCAGTCCCCCGCCGACAGGGCTAAGGGAAAAACTGTTTTTT. Amino acids: CASSPPPTGLREKLFF.

The chain couples TRBV7-9 to TRBJ1-4; D might be TRBD1 (5 bases). V lost 6 bases and J lost 3, with 14 bases in between. This CDR3 spans 15 amino acids. Germline V CDR1 and CDR2: SEHNR, FQNEAQ (reference sequence). The DNA of the CDR3 is TGTGCCAGCAGTTCAGATGGGGGGTCTAATGAAAAACTGTTTTTT. Its protein product is CASSSDGGSNEKLFF.

The rearrangement links TRBV28 to TRBJ1-1, with 8 positions matching TRBD1. This CDR3 spans 13 amino acids. Trimming at V came to 7 bases and at J to 4 bases, leaving 5 bases not matched to a gene. The germline gives CDR1 MDHEN, CDR2 SYDVKM. The CDR3 bases are TGTGCCAGCATGGCAGGGGGCGGCACTGAAGCTTTCTTT. Translation gives CASMAGGGTEAFF.

To note about this clone: The sample holds other DNA sequences that translate to the same CDR3. The V call is TRBV11-2, the J call TRBJ1-1; maybe TRBD1 (5 bases). Between the trimmed V and J ends, which lost 0 bases and 5 bases, there was a span of 7 bases. This CDR3 spans 13 amino acids. Germline loops: CDR1 SGHAT, CDR2 FQNNGV. The CDR3 DNA is TGTGCCAGCAGCTTAGACAGGGCGACTGAAGCTTTCTTT. Translating it yields CASSLDRATEAFF.

In DNA form, the CDR3 reads TGTGCCAGCACCCCGGGACTAGCGACCTCCGATGAGCAGTTCTTC. Amino acids: CASTPGLATSDEQFF. The chain joins TRBV6-5 to TRBJ2-1; 10 bases fit TRBD2. The CDR3 runs to 15 residues. Germline assignment: CDR1 MNHEY and CDR2 SVGAGI. J gave up 8 bases and V 7 bases, and 11 bases lay outside the gene matches.

The chain links TRBV3-1 (or the pseudogene TRBV3-2) to TRBJ1-4, with D possibly TRBD1 on 6 matching bases. The V end lost 4 bases, the J end lost 6 bases, and 9 bases lay between the germline ends. CDR1 LGHDT and CDR2 YNNKEL come from the germline V gene (reference sequence). There are 13 residues in the CDR3. CDR3 coding DNA: TGTGCCAGCAGCCGCTGGACAGATGAAAAACTGTTTTTT. Protein: CASSRWTDEKLFF.

The chain links TRBV12-3 or TRBV12-4 to TRBJ1-5, with D uncertain. Between the trimmed V and J ends, which lost 3 bases and 5 bases, there was a span of 5 bases. CDR3 size: 12 residues. This CDR3 is CASSLRDQPQHF. CDR3 DNA sequence: TGTGCCAGCAGTTTGAGGGATCAGCCCCAGCATTTT.

This clone was detected only a few times. CDR3 protein: CASSLVGLETQYF. In nucleotides, the CDR3 is TGTGCCAGCAGCTTGGTGGGGTTAGAGACCCAGTACTTC. This chain connects TRBV5-6 to TRBJ2-5; no clear D. The V and J ends lost 0 bases and 4 bases respectively, with 7 bases between them. There are 13 residues in the CDR3. CDR1 SGHDT and CDR2 YYEEEE come from the germline V gene.

V gene TRBV5-1 combines with J gene TRBJ2-3; 10 nucleotides line up with TRBD1. Trimming removed 4 bases from V and 2 bases from J; junction bases left unmatched: 7. Germline V gives CDR1 SGHRS, CDR2 YFSETQ. This CDR3 is 16 amino acids long. DNA of the CDR3: TGCGCCAGCAGCGTGACCGGGACAGGGGTCACAGATACGCAGTATTTT. Protein sequence: CASSVTGTGVTDTQYF.

The rearrangement links TRBV30 to TRBJ2-7; TRBD1 might be the D (6 bases). CDR1 is GTSNPN and CDR2 is SVGIG in the germline V gene (reference sequence). This CDR3 has 12 residues. Trimming took 3 bases from V and 2 from J, leaving 8 bases between them. The CDR3 DNA reads as TGTGCCTGGAGCCGGGACACCTACGAGCAGTACTTC. This encodes CAWSRDTYEQYF.

This clone appeared a single time. Here the CDR3 reads CASSLGVGTGELFF. The CDR3 region has the DNA TGTGCCAGCAGTTTAGGGGTCGGCACCGGGGAGCTGTTTTTT. The rearrangement uses TRBV28 and TRBJ2-2, with no clear D. CDR1 is MDHEN, CDR2 SYDVKM, per germline. The CDR3 contains 14 residues. V was pared by 2 bases and J by 4 bases, with 8 bases between. The variable domain in full, completed from reference TRBV28 and TRBJ2-2, reads DVKVTQSSRYLVKRTGEKVFLECVQDMDHENMFWYRQDPGLGLRLIYFSYDVKMKEKGDIPEGYSVSREKKERFSLILESASTNQTSMYLCASSLGVGTGELFFGEGSRLTVL.

The chain uses TRBV19 and TRBJ1-4; tentatively, D is TRBD1 (6 bases). Germline values: CDR1 LNHDA, CDR2 SQIVND (reference sequence). V was trimmed by 3 bases and J by 5 bases, leaving 13 bases between them. The CDR3 runs to 15 residues. CDR3 sequence reads: CASSMAGDLNEKLFF. Here the CDR3 DNA reads TGTGCCAGTAGTATGGCAGGGGACCTAAATGAAAAACTGTTTTTT.